Listed here are 2 T cell receptor beta chains from one sample, sequenced in a study of regulatory T cells in long-lasting Graves disease. Arm-PCR with iRepertoire HTBI primers amplified the CDR3 regions for these TCR beta libraries. TCRdb fed the multiplex PCR reads into MiXCR, producing one record per CDR3 protein. The sample includes around 480,000 distinct CDR3 sequences, 15% to 20% of them seen just once. The time point: newly diagnosed GD, antithyroid drugs for less than 3 months. RNA from PBMCs was the source of the TCR library. The same data also contributed to another study, on T cells in Graves' hyperthyroidism and ophthalmopathy.

The sequencing used peripheral blood mononuclear cells (PBMCs), collected at new diagnosis, from a patient treated with antithyroid drugs. The source of these receptors is a woman aged 35-65 years with Graves disease.

Here the CDR3 DNA reads TGCGCCAGCAGCTTGGCCCCCCCCCCAGGCGGGGGCTATGGCTACACCTTC. Protein: CASSLAPPPGGGYGYTF. The genes are TRBV5-1 and TRBJ1-2; perhaps TRBD1 as D (5 bases). CDR1 and CDR2 from the germline V gene are SGHRS and YFSETQ. This CDR3 is built from 17 residues. V was cut by 0 bases and J by 4 bases, with 19 bases left in between.

This clonotype was seen at least ten times. This chain links TRBV6-1 with TRBJ1-1, with D hard to call. CDR3 size: 19 residues. Germline V gene data show CDR1 as MNHNS and CDR2 as SASEGT. Trimming took off 2 bases at V and 0 bases at J, with 22 bases between the two ends. CDR3: CASSEMSASVRSVNTEAFF. The CDR3 nucleotides are TGTGCCAGCAGTGAAATGTCGGCGTCAGTCCGAAGCGTGAACACTGAAGCTTTCTTT.